This T cell receptor (beta chain) was obtained from a study of spatial heterogeneity in lung cancer (dated by TCRdb to between 2018 and 2021). About the investigation overall: Beta-chain transcripts were consistently detected in greater numbers than alpha-chain transcripts, which likely reflects a higher abundance of beta-chain transcripts. In the raw uncorrected reads, each unique combination of TCR and UMI appeared on average more than ten times. TCR alpha and beta repertoires were quantitatively compared across multiple tumor regions, matched nontumor lung and blood in non-small cell lung cancer. TCR repertoire features were related to nonsynonymous mutation counts determined by whole-exome sequencing of tumor tissue. Both alpha and beta chains were TCR-sequenced in samples taken at surgery, namely 220 tumor regions, roughly 64 matched nontumor lung samples and 55 to 60 PBMC samples. Overall study outcomes, separate from this receptor: Ubiquitous expanded tumor TCRs were detected in blood more often at tumor resection than at routine follow-up. Confirming at a functional level the hypothesis that regional TCRs recognize regional mutations was considered to require additional single-cell paired TCR alpha and beta sequencing.

According to the study, the label for this sample's time point signals: sample taken at primary tumor resection. Whole RNA extracted from tumor and nontumor lung tissue, or from cryopreserved PBMC samples, was used for TCR sequencing without cell sorting. Samples were obtained from approximately 72 patients with early-stage, untreated non-small cell lung cancer from the lung TRACERx cohort. A patient was chosen for TCR sequencing only when enough RNA was available from at least two tumor regions. Library prep was done by 5' RACE. This sample was sequenced with a NextSeq 500. In the TCR library protocol, a unique molecular identifier was attached to each TCR cDNA molecule so that PCR and sequencing errors could be corrected. Per the original workflow: TCR identification, UMI-based error correction and CDR3 extraction were performed with Decombinator tools. Expanded TCRs were defined as those above a frequency of 2 per 1,000, corresponding to the top 1% of the tumor frequency distribution. Rényi diversity was computed with the R vegan package after subsampling each repertoire 100 times to 5,000 TCRs. CDR3 similarity networks were constructed using string-kernel similarity of amino acid triplets, with links drawn between CDR3s whose pairwise similarity was above 0.82. TCRdb trimmed the raw reads at Q25, called clones with MiXCR and kept productive beta chains. Duplicate CDR3 protein sequences are folded into a single record with the most common DNA and genes. These V and J calls derive from TCRdb rather than the authors' analysis. The sample has tens of thousands of distinct CDR3 sequences on record, around 21% of them singletons. Approximately 5.6% of the sample comes from the top ten.

Trimming at the junction amounts to 3 bases on V and 3 bases on J, and the germline ends lie 12 bases apart. The CDR3 runs 15 residues from the cysteine to the phenylalanine. This entry keeps only the CDR3 DNA: 45 bases, framed from base 1. CDR1 and CDR2 (MDHEN, SYDVKM) derive from the germline V gene. Remarks on this clonotype: The antigen this receptor binds is unknown. A much larger clone lies a single base off, so this may be a read error.

Specimen: PBMCs, collected at surgery. The clonotype comes from a male donor with early-stage non-small cell lung cancer. The chain is encoded by TRBV28 joined to TRBJ1-5; a tentative D call is TRBD1 (5 bases match). Here is the DNA: TGTGCCAGCAGTTTCGTTCAGGGTGCCAATCAGCCCCAGCATTTT. Its coded protein is CASSFVQGANQPQHF.